This T cell receptor beta chain was retrieved from a study of T cell responses to AZD1222 COVID-19 vaccine. Findings and limits, study-wide: Repertoire collection took place solely once the T cell response had peaked.

Germline assignment: CDR1 SGHDT and CDR2 YYEEEE. There are 13 residues in the CDR3. V was trimmed by 4 bases and J by 4 bases, leaving 9 bases between them. Using immunoSEQ multiplex PCR, the repertoire was profiled, and TCRdb retains in-frame clones only, with some absent. The table lists more than 75,000 clones, roughly 94% of them singletons. With respect to this clone: Its antigen is as yet unknown.

V is TRBV5-6 and J is TRBJ2-1; weak D call: TRBD1 (6 bases). The source was peripheral blood, collected on day 0 of AZD1222 vaccination. The TCR originated in an adult in good health. CDR3 DNA: TGTGCCAGCAGCCCGACAGGATACAATGAGCAGTTCTTC. Translating gives CASSPTGYNEQFF.